The next 12 T cell receptor beta chains were all read from a single sample in a study of blood T cell repertoires in COVID-19. Using immunoSEQ multiplex PCR, the repertoire was profiled, and TCRdb retains in-frame clones only, with some absent. The profile covers 200,000 to 250,000 clones, with 84% appearing a single time and around 2% taken by the ten largest. The source material was PBMCs or T cells enriched from blood (not recorded which). The origin of the receptors is a man aged 60 to 69 who had recovered from COVID-19.

The chain joins TRBV5-1 to TRBJ1-1; D is unresolved. Trimming pared 4 bases from V and 2 bases from J, leaving 12 bases between. There are 14 residues in the CDR3. Germline V lookup: CDR1 SGHRS, CDR2 YFSETQ. The CDR3 bases are TGCGCCAGCAGCGGCGGTGGCGGTAACACTGAAGCTTTCTTT. Translating gives CASSGGGGNTEAFF.

The chain links TRBV19 to TRBJ2-3; 7 bases agree with TRBD1. The CDR3 covers 14 residues. Germline CDR1 reads LNHDA; CDR2 reads SQIVND (reference sequence). J was trimmed by 2 bases and V by 7 bases; bases with no gene match: 6. In DNA, the CDR3 is TGTGCCAGTACTAAGGGACAGAACACAGATACGCAGTATTTT. It specifies CASTKGQNTDTQYF.

The rearrangement uses TRBV27 and TRBJ1-6; 9 positions agree with TRBD1. CDR1 and CDR2 from the germline V gene are MNHEY and SMNVEV (reference sequence). The V and J ends lost 3 bases and 8 bases, in that order; junction bases with no gene match: 2. This CDR3 spans 14 amino acids. CDR3 region: CASSFRDRDSPLHF. In DNA form, the CDR3 reads TGTGCCAGCAGTTTTCGGGACAGGGATTCACCCCTCCACTTT.

The gene calls are TRBV10-3 and TRBJ1-1; the match to TRBD1 covers 7 bases. Germline loops: CDR1 ENHRY, CDR2 SYGVKD. This CDR3 is 15 amino acids long. V gave up 3 bases and J gave up 1 base; unmatched junction bases: 5. CDR3 sequence reads: CAISDLGTANTEAFF. The CDR3, as DNA: TGTGCCATCAGTGATTTGGGGACAGCGAACACTGAAGCTTTCTTT.

The rearrangement links TRBV10-3 to TRBJ1-6; D remains ambiguous. V was trimmed by 3 bases and J by 8 bases, leaving 11 bases between them. Germline V gene lookup returns CDR1 ENHRY and CDR2 SYGVKD. The CDR3 spans 14 residues. As DNA, the CDR3 is TGTGCCATCAGTGAAGTAGAGGTGCATTCACCCCTCCACTTT. It encodes CAISEVEVHSPLHF.

This clone was detected only once. The J gene is TRBJ1-1, the V gene TRBV4-3; D is ambiguous. From germline, CDR1 is LGHNA and CDR2 YSLEER. This CDR3 has 14 amino acids. V gave up 6 bases and J gave up 4 bases, with 15 bases separating them. The CDR3 nucleotides read TGCGCCAGCAGTCCCAGCCCCCGAGGCACTGAAGCTTTCTTT. This translates into CASSPSPRGTEAFF.

This clone was seen a few times. V gene TRBV19 combines with J gene TRBJ1-5, with 7 positions matching TRBD1. Germline CDR1 reads LNHDA; CDR2 reads SQIVND (reference sequence). This CDR3 has 16 amino acids. V was clipped by 7 bases and J by 0 bases; unmatched bases: 9. This chain's CDR3 is CASTDRQGPSNQPQHF. CDR3 coding DNA: TGTGCCAGTACAGATAGACAGGGTCCTAGCAATCAGCCCCAGCATTTT. Full variable domain (rest looked up from reference TRBV19 and TRBJ1-5): DGGITQSPKYLFRKEGQNVTLSCEQNLNHDAMYWYRQDPGQGLRLIYYSQIVNDFQKGDIAEGYSVSREKKESFPLTVTSAQKNPTAFYLCASTDRQGPSNQPQHFGDGTRLSIL.

The chain uses TRBV6-5 and TRBJ2-2, with TRBD2 as a possible D gene (7 bases). Germline V CDR1 and CDR2: MNHEY, SVGAGI. The CDR3 contains 14 residues. Trimming pared 8 bases from V and 7 bases from J, leaving 17 bases between. CDR3 protein: CASWSGGRGGELFF. The CDR3 region has the DNA TGTGCCAGCTGGTCGGGGGGCCGCGGCGGGGAGCTGTTTTTT.

J is TRBJ1-2 and V is TRBV11-3; D remains ambiguous. V gave up 4 bases and J gave up 2 bases, with 11 bases separating them. The germline V gene has CDR1 SGHNT and CDR2 YENEEA. The CDR3 totals 14 residues. CDR3 sequence (DNA): TGTGCCAGCAGCTCCCTGGCGGCGAACTATGGCTACACCTTC. Translated, it gives CASSSLAANYGYTF.

The chain links TRBV5-6 to TRBJ1-2; TRBD1 might be the D (6 bases). Germline V CDR1 and CDR2: SGHDT, YYEEEE. This CDR3 has 13 amino acids. V gave up 3 bases and J gave up 8 bases, with 14 bases separating them. CDR3 sequence: CASSSSGVGGYTF. The DNA of the CDR3 is TGTGCCAGCAGCTCGTCAGGGGTCGGGGGCTACACCTTC.

This rearrangement joins TRBV7-6 to TRBJ2-1, with D tentatively TRBD2 (5 bases). CDR3 length equals 18 residues. CDR1 is SGHVS, CDR2 FNYEAQ, per germline. Deletions cut 1 base from V and 0 bases from J, with 16 bases between. Here the CDR3 reads CASSLVRAGRSSYNEQFF. Here the CDR3 DNA reads TGTGCCAGCAGCTTAGTGCGGGCAGGCCGGAGCTCCTACAATGAGCAGTTCTTC.

This sequence joins TRBV18 and TRBJ2-1; a weak D match, TRBD2 (5 bases). The V end lost 0 bases, the J end lost 11 bases, and 11 bases lay between the germline ends. Germline CDR1 is KGHSH and CDR2 is LQKENI. The CDR3 runs 13 residues. Here the CDR3 DNA reads TGTGCCAGCTCACCACCGTCGAGGGCTCAGCAGTTCTTC. This encodes CASSPPSRAQQFF.